This T cell receptor beta chain originates from a study of blood T cell repertoires in COVID-19. Overall study: From the United States, Italy and Spain came samples of acute and convalescent COVID-19. PBMCs, B-cell-depleted T cells, or T cells were the source of the cDNA or gDNA that made up the material.

While infection was still active, Seattle patients were enrolled and then followed longitudinally. This CDR3 has 13 amino acids. V lost 7 bases to trimming and J lost 11 bases; unmatched junction nucleotides: 12. CDR1 LNHDA and CDR2 SQIVND come from the germline V gene (reference sequence). In the authors' workflow: Estimated nucleated cell counts came from reference gene primer amplification. Profiled with immunoSEQ multiplex PCR; TCRdb holds only in-frame clones, not every one. That table supplies the V and J calls and clone size; D and trimming were determined from the DNA. The repertoire consists of hundreds of thousands of clones, with about nine tenths occurring once and the leading ten covering about 7.3%.

This sequence joins TRBV19 and TRBJ1-1; 8 nucleotides line up with TRBD1. This receptor was identified in a woman in her seventies with COVID-19, enrolled during active disease. What was sequenced was peripheral blood. CDR3 bases: TGTGCCAGTAACCCCTGGACAGGGTTTAAGGCTTTCTTT. This encodes CASNPWTGFKAFF.